This TCR beta chain was recovered during a study of blood T cell repertoires in COVID-19. Study summary: Sites in the United States, Italy and Spain provided acute and convalescent COVID-19 samples. T cells, B-cell-depleted T cells, or PBMCs provided the cDNA or gDNA that served as material.

Per the original methods: Amplified reference gene primers provided the basis for estimating nucleated cell counts. The table came from immunoSEQ multiplex PCR; TCRdb's copy has only in-frame clones and leaves some out. D and trimming come from the DNA, and the V and J calls and clone size come from that table. The table lists tens of thousands of clones, roughly 79% of them singletons. The receptor was derived from an elderly woman with active or convalescent COVID-19. The sequencing input was peripheral blood.

The DNA for the CDR3 is TGTGCCAGCAGCCTGGACAGGGGGGACTATGGCTACACCTTC. This encodes CASSLDRGDYGYTF. This chain connects TRBV28 to TRBJ1-2, with 10 bases aligning to TRBD1. Germline V gives CDR1 MDHEN, CDR2 SYDVKM. The CDR3 loop spans 14 amino acids. Trimming at V came to 6 bases and at J to 3 bases, leaving 4 bases not matched to a gene.